This T cell receptor (beta chain) appears in the sequencing data of a study of beta chain features in type 1 diabetes. This CDR3 spans 16 amino acids. Trimming shortened V by 0 bases and J by 3 bases, and 12 bases separated the two germline ends. Germline V gene lookup returns CDR1 MNHEY and CDR2 SVGAGI. The sequenced template was cDNA made from the entire isolated RNA. Libraries were prepared by immunoSEQ multiplex PCR; TCRdb keeps only in-frame clonotypes and omits some of them. The data contain under 90,000 clones, roughly 31% of them seen just once; the ten biggest clones take up approximately 0.46%.

The TCR comes from a woman between 18 and 29 years old in good health. Specimen: stem cell memory CD4+ T cells from blood. The V call is TRBV6-5, the J call TRBJ2-4, with a possible D match to TRBD1 (6 bases). DNA for the CDR3: TGTGCCAGCAGTTACTCCCCACAGGGAGTCAAAAACATTCAGTACTTC. Translation gives CASSYSPQGVKNIQYF.